The present entry profiles one T cell receptor (beta chain) with its context. The antigen is not known. The source of the sample is a study of OX40 agonist ivuxolimab in advanced cancers. Study summary: The dose of intravenous ivuxolimab that patients received every 2 weeks ranged from 0.01 to 10 mg/kg. Study conclusions and caveats: In a subset of nonresponders, normalized T-cell clonal expansion was also low. At doses 0.1 to 3.0 mg/kg, CD4+ and CD8+ clones expanded.

At cycle 4 day 1, cycle 7 day 1, and baseline, blood was sampled. Assay used: immunoSEQ multiplex PCR; TCRdb lists only in-frame clones, some missing. The table shows approximately 100,000 clones, with about nine tenths occurring only once. The sample consisted of CD4+ or CD8+ T cells sorted from blood, taken in a trial of the OX40 agonist ivuxolimab. The TCR comes from an adult with an advanced solid tumor such as melanoma, head and neck, liver or kidney cancer.

The CDR3 DNA sequence: TGTGCCAGCAGTTATCATTCGGGAGTAGCTTATGGCTACACCTTC. Protein: CASSYHSGVAYGYTF. The V and J genes are TRBV6-5 and TRBJ1-2; D is ambiguous. There are 15 residues in the CDR3. Per germline, CDR1 MNHEY and CDR2 SVGAGI. V lost 3 bases and J lost 5, with 16 bases in between.